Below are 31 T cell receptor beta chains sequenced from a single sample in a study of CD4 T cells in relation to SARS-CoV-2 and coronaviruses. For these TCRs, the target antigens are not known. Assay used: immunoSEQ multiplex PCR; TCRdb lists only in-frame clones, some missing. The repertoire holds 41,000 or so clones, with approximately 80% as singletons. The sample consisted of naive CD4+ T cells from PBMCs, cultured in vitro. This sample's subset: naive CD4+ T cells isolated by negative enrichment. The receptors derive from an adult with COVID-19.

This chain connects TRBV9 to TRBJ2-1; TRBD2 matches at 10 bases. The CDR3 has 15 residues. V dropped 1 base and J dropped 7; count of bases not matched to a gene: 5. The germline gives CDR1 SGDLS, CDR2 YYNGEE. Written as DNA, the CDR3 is TGTGCCAGCAGCGTACTAGCGGGAGTTGATAATGAGCAGTTCTTC. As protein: CASSVLAGVDNEQFF. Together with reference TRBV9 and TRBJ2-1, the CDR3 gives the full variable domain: DSGVTQTPKHLITATGQRVTLRCSPRSGDLSVYWYQQSLDQGLQFLIQYYNGEERAKGNILERFSAQQFPDLHSELNLSSLELGDSALYFCASSVLAGVDNEQFFGPGTRLTVL.

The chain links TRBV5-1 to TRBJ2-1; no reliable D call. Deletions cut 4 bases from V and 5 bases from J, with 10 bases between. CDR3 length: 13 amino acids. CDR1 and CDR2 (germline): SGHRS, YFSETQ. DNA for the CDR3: TGCGCCAGCAGCGCAAGACGGGACAATGAGCAGTTCTTC. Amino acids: CASSARRDNEQFF.

This CDR3 is CASSLRQGDEKLFF. The CDR3 region has the DNA TGTGCCAGCAGCTTAAGGCAGGGTGATGAAAAACTGTTTTTT. The chain uses TRBV5-4 and TRBJ1-4; possibly TRBD1 for D (5 bases). V was cut by 2 bases and J by 6 bases, with 11 bases left in between. The germline V gene has CDR1 SGHNT and CDR2 YYREEE (reference sequence). CDR3 length: 14 amino acids.

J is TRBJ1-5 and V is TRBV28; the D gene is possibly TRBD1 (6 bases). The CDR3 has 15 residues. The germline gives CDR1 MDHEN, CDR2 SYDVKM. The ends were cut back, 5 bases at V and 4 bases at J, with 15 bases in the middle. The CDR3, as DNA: TGTGCCAGCAGTCGACAGTATAGGGGGAATCAGCCCCAGCATTTT. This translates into CASSRQYRGNQPQHF.

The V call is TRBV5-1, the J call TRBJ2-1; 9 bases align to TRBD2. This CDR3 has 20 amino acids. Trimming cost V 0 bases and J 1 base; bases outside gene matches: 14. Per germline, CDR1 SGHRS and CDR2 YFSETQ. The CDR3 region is CASSLVVGSGSSGSYNEQFF. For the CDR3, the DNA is TGCGCCAGCAGCTTGGTGGTTGGTAGCGGGAGTTCGGGGTCCTACAATGAGCAGTTCTTC.

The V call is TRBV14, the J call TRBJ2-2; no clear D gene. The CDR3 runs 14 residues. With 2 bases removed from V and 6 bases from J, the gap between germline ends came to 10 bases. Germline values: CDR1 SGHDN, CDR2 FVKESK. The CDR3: CASSQFFNAGELFF. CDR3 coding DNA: TGTGCCAGCAGCCAATTTTTTAATGCCGGGGAGCTGTTTTTT.

The DNA for the CDR3 is TGTGCCATCAATGACAGGGGTTTTAATGAAAAACTGTTTTTT. Translating it yields CAINDRGFNEKLFF. The gene calls are TRBV10-3 and TRBJ1-4; 8 bases align to TRBD1. The germline gives CDR1 ENHRY, CDR2 SYGVKD. The CDR3 length is 14 residues. Trimming at V came to 7 bases and at J to 4 bases, leaving 5 bases not matched to a gene.

CDR3 in amino acids: CASSSVNTEAFF. As DNA, the CDR3 is TGTGCCAGCAGTTCAGTGAACACTGAAGCTTTCTTT. This rearrangement joins TRBV6-5 to TRBJ1-1; D uncertain. This CDR3 is built from 12 residues. V was clipped by 4 bases and J by 0 bases, with 3 bases between them. From germline, CDR1 is MNHEY and CDR2 SVGAGI.

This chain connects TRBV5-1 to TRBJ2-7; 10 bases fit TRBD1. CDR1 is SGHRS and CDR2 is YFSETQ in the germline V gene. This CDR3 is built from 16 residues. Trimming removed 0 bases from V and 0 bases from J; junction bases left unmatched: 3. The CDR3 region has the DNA TGCGCCAGCAGCTTGGGGGGGACAGGGGACTCCTACGAGCAGTACTTC. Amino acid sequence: CASSLGGTGDSYEQYF.

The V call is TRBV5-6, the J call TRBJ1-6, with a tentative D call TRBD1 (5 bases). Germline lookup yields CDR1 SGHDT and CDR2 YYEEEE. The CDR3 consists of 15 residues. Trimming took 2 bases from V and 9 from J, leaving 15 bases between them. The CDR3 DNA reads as TGTGCCAGCAGCTTTTACGACAGCAGGTCTTCACCCCTCCACTTT. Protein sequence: CASSFYDSRSSPLHF. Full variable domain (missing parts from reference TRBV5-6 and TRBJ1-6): DAGVTQSPTHLIKTRGQQVTLRCSPKSGHDTVSWYQQALGQGPQFIFQYYEEEERQRGNFPDRFSGHQFPNYSSELNVNALLLGDSALYLCASSFYDSRSSPLHFGNGTRLTVT.

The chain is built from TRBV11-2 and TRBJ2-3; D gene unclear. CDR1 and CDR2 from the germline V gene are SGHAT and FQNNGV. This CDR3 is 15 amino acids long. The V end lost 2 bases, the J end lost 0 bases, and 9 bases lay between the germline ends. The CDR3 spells CASSLSSTSTDTQYF. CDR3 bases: TGTGCCAGCAGCTTATCCTCGACCAGCACAGATACGCAGTATTTT.

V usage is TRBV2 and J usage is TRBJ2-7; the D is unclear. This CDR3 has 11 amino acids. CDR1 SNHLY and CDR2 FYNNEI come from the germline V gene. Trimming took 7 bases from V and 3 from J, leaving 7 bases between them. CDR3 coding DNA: TGTGCCAGCACAGAAAGCTACGAGCAGTACTTC. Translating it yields CASTESYEQYF.

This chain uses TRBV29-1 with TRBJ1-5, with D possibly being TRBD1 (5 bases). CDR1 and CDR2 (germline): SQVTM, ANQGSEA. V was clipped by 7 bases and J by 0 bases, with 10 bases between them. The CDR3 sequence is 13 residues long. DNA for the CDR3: TGCAGCGCCCAGGGCGGTAGCAATCAGCCCCAGCATTTT. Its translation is CSAQGGSNQPQHF.

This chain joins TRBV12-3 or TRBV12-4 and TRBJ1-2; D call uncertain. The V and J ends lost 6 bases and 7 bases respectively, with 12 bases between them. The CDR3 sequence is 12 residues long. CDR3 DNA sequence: TGTGCCAGCAGCATAGTGACCGGTGGCTACACCTTC. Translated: CASSIVTGGYTF.

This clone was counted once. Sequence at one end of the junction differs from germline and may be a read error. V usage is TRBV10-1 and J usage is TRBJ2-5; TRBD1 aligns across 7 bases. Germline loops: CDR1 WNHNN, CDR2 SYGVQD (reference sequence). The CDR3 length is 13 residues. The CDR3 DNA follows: TGCGCCAGCAGTAGGGGACAGCAAGGGACCCAGTACTTC. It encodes CASSRGQQGTQYF.

The CDR3 DNA is TGTGCCAGCTCGGAAAACAGGGTACCGTATGGAAACACCATATATTTT. Encoded protein: CASSENRVPYGNTIYF. The V and J genes are TRBV18 and TRBJ1-3; a possible D gene is TRBD1 (6 bases). The V gene lost 6 bases and the J gene lost 3 bases, with 18 bases spanning the gap. Germline CDR1 reads KGHSH; CDR2 reads LQKENI. The CDR3 runs 16 residues.

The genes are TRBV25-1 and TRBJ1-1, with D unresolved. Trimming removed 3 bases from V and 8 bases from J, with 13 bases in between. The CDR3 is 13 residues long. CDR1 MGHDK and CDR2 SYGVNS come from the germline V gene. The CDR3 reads CASSDERLGEAFF. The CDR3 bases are TGTGCCAGCAGTGACGAGAGGCTTGGCGAAGCTTTCTTT.

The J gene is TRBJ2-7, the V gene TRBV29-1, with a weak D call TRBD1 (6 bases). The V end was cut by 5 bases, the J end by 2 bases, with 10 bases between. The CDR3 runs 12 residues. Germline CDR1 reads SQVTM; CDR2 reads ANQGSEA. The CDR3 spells CSVKRGTYEQYF. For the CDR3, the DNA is TGCAGCGTTAAAAGGGGGACCTACGAGCAGTACTTC.

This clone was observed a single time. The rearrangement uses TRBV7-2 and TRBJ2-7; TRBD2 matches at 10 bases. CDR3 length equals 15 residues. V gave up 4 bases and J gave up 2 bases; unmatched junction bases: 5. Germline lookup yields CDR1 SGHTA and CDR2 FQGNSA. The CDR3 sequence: CASSYGLAVTYEQYF. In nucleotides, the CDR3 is TGTGCCAGCAGCTACGGACTAGCGGTTACCTACGAGCAGTACTTC.

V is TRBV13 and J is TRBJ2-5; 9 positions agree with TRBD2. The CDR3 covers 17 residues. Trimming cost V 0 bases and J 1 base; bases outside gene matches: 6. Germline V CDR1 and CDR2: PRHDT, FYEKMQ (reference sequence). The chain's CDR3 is CASSLGWEREAQETQYF. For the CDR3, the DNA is TGTGCCAGCAGCTTAGGTTGGGAGCGGGAGGCCCAAGAGACCCAGTACTTC.

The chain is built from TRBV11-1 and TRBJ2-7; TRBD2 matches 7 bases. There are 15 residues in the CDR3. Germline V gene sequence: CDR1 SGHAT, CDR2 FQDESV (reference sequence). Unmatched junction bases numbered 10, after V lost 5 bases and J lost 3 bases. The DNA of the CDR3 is TGTGCCAGCAGCCAACCGGGACTACTCCGCTACGAGCAGTACTTC. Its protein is CASSQPGLLRYEQYF.

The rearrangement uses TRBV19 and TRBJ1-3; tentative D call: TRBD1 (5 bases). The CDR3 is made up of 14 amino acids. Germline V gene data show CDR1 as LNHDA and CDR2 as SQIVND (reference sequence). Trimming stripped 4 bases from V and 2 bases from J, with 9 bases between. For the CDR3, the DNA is TGTGCCAGTAGTACGACGGACACTGGAAACACCATATATTTT. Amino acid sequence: CASSTTDTGNTIYF. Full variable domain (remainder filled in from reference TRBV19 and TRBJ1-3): DGGITQSPKYLFRKEGQNVTLSCEQNLNHDAMYWYRQDPGQGLRLIYYSQIVNDFQKGDIAEGYSVSREKKESFPLTVTSAQKNPTAFYLCASSTTDTGNTIYFGEGSWLTVV.

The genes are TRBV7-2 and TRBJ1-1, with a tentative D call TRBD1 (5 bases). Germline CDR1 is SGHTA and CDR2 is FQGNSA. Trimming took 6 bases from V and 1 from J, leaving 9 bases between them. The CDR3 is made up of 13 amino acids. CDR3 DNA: TGTGCCAGCAGTAAACAGGAGAACACTGAAGCTTTCTTT. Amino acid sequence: CASSKQENTEAFF.

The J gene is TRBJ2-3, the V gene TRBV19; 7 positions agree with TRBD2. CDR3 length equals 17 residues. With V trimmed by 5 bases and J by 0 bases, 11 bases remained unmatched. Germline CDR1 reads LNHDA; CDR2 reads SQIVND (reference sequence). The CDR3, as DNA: TGTGCCAGTAGTCTCCGACTAGCCGGTACTAGCACAGATACGCAGTATTTT. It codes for CASSLRLAGTSTDTQYF.

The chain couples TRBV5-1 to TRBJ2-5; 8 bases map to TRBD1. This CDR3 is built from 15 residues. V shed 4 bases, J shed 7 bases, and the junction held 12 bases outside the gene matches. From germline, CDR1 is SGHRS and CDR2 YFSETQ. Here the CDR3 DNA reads TGCGCCAGCAGCCAGGGCGGACAGGGCCGAGGGACCCAGTACTTC. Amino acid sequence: CASSQGGQGRGTQYF. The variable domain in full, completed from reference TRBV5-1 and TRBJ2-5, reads KAGVTQTPRYLIKTRGQQVTLSCSPISGHRSVSWYQQTPGQGLQFLFEYFSETQRNKGNFPGRFSGRQFSNSRSEMNVSTLELGDSALYLCASSQGGQGRGTQYFGPGTRLLVL.

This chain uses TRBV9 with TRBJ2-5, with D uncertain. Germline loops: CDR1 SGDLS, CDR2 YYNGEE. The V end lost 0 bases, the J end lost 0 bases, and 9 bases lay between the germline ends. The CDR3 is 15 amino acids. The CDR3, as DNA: TGTGCCAGCAGCGTAGGGTGGGCAAACCAAGAGACCCAGTACTTC. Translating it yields CASSVGWANQETQYF.

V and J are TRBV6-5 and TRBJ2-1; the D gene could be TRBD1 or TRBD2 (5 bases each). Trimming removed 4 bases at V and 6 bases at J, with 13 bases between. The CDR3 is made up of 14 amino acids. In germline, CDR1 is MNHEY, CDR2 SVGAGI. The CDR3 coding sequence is TGTGCCAGCAGTTGGGGGAGCCCTCCCAATGAGCAGTTCTTC. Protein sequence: CASSWGSPPNEQFF.

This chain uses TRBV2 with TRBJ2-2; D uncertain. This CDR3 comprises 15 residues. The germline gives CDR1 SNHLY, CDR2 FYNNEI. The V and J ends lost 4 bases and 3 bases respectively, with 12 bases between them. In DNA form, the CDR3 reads TGTGCCAGCAGTGGAGGAGTTGGCGACACCGGGGAGCTGTTTTTT. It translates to CASSGGVGDTGELFF.

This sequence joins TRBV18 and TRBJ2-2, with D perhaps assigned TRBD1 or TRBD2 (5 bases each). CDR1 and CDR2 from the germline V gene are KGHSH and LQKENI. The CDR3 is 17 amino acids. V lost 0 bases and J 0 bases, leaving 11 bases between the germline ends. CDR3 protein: CASSPPAGTANTGELFF. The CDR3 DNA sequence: TGTGCCAGCTCACCACCGGCAGGGACGGCGAACACCGGGGAGCTGTTTTTT.

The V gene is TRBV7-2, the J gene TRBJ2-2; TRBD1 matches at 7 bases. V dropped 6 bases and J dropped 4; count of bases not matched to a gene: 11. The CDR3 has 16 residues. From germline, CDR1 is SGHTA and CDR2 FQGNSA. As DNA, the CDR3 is TGTGCCAGCAGGCTAGGGACAGTCGGGATCACCGGGGAGCTGTTTTTT. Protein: CASRLGTVGITGELFF.

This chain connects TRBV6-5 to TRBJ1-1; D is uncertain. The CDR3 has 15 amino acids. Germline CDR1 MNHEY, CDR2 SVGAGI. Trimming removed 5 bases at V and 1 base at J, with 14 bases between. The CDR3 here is CASSLERYGNTEAFF. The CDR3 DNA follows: TGTGCCAGCAGTCTCGAGCGATACGGGAACACTGAAGCTTTCTTT.